The 8 T cell receptor beta chains below were found in one sample sequenced in a study of T cell responses to AZD1222 COVID-19 vaccine. Libraries were prepared by immunoSEQ multiplex PCR; TCRdb keeps only in-frame clonotypes and omits some of them. The data contain about 100,000 clones, roughly nine tenths of them singletons. Sequenced material: peripheral blood, taken 28 days after the second AZD1222 dose. The receptor source for this set is an adult who received the AZD1222 COVID-19 vaccine.

The chain is built from TRBV18 and TRBJ2-7; a possible D gene is TRBD2 (6 bases). Germline CDR1 reads KGHSH; CDR2 reads LQKENI. V was cut by 1 base and J by 3 bases, with 16 bases left in between. The CDR3 has 16 amino acids. The CDR3 region is CASSPQQGLTYYEQYF. In nucleotides, the CDR3 is TGTGCCAGCTCACCACAGCAGGGACTTACCTACTACGAGCAGTACTTC. The complete variable domain, with remaining parts taken from reference TRBV18 and TRBJ2-7, reads NAGVMQNPRHLVRRRGQEARLRCSPMKGHSHVYWYRQLPEEGLKFMVYLQKENIIDESGMPKERFSAEFPKEGPSILRIQQVVRGDSAAYFCASSPQQGLTYYEQYFGPGTRLTVT.

CDR3 region: CASSIIGQGLAGELFF. The CDR3 nucleotides read TGTGCCAGTAGTATAATAGGGCAGGGTCTCGCCGGGGAGCTGTTTTTT. The chain is built from TRBV19 and TRBJ2-2; D may be TRBD1 (5 bases). This CDR3 spans 16 amino acids. V dropped 2 bases and J dropped 6 bases, with 16 bases sitting between them. Germline CDR1 LNHDA, CDR2 SQIVND (reference sequence).

The chain uses TRBV6-5 and TRBJ2-7, with 9 bases identical to TRBD2. The J call may not be correct, given that the DNA end is closer to TRBJ2-1. Germline V gene data show CDR1 as MNHEY and CDR2 as SVGAGI. The CDR3 spans 16 residues. CDR3 sequence (DNA): TGTGCCAGCAGTTACTTAGCTAGCGGGGTTGGGGATGAGCAGTTCTTC. Protein product: CASSYLASGVGDEQFF.

Here the CDR3 DNA reads TGTGCCAGCAGCTTGAGCCTTGGGGGTCAGCCCCAGCATTTT. It specifies CASSLSLGGQPQHF. The J gene is TRBJ1-5, the V gene TRBV5-6; a possible D gene is TRBD1 (5 bases). V was pared by 1 base and J by 6 bases, with 11 bases between. Per the germline V gene, CDR1 is SGHDT and CDR2 is YYEEEE. This CDR3 comprises 14 residues.

DNA of the CDR3: TGTGCCAGCAGCCCGGGGACTAGCGGGAAAGAGACCCAGTACTTC. Translating it yields CASSPGTSGKETQYF. The chain couples TRBV11-1 to TRBJ2-5; 13 bases line up with TRBD2. The CDR3 is 15 residues long. The V gene end was trimmed by 5 bases and the J gene end by 3 bases; junction bases not matched to a gene: 3. Germline values: CDR1 SGHAT, CDR2 FQDESV (reference sequence).

The chain combines TRBV5-4 with TRBJ2-1, with 10 bases identical to TRBD2. The CDR3 consists of 17 residues. Trimming at V came to 4 bases and at J to 9 bases, leaving 16 bases not matched to a gene. Looked up from germline, CDR1 is SGHNT and CDR2 is YYREEE (reference sequence). The CDR3 loop reads CASSPAGERGGRSEQFF. The DNA for the CDR3 is TGTGCCAGCAGCCCCGCGGGTGAGCGGGGGGGCCGGAGTGAGCAGTTCTTC.

The chain has TRBV6-6 and TRBJ1-5; TRBD1 might be the D (5 bases). This CDR3 region has 16 residues. V shed 2 bases and J shed 1 base, with 12 bases lying between them. Germline CDR1 reads MNHNY; CDR2 reads SVGAGI (reference sequence). CDR3 residues: CASSYRTLRSNQPQHF. The CDR3 DNA is TGTGCCAGCAGTTACCGGACACTCCGAAGCAATCAGCCCCAGCATTTT.

V usage is TRBV7-8 and J usage is TRBJ2-3; a possible D gene is TRBD1 (6 bases). Germline assignment: CDR1 SGHVS and CDR2 FQNEAQ. The V and J ends lost 4 bases and 0 bases respectively, with 20 bases between them. There are 18 residues in the CDR3. This CDR3 is CASSSLPNREYSTDTQYF. CDR3 in DNA: TGTGCCAGCAGCTCCCTCCCGAACAGGGAATATAGCACAGATACGCAGTATTTT.